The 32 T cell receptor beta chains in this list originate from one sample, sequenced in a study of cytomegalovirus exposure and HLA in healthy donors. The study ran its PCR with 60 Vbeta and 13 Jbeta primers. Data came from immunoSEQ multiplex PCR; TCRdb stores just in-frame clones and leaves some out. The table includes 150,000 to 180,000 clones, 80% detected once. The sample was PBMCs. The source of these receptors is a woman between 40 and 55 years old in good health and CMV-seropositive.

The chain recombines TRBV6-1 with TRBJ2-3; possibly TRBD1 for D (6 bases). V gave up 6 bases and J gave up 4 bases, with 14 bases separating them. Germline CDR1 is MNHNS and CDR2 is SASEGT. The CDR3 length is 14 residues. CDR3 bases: TGTGCCAGCAGGCTACTCCAGGGGCCAGATACGCAGTATTTT. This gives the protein CASRLLQGPDTQYF.

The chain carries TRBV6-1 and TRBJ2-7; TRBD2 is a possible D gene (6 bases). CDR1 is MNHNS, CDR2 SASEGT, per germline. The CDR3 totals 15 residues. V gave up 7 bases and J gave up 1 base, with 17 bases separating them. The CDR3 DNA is TGTGCCAGCAAACCCGAAGCGGGTGGTTCCTACGAGCAGTACTTC. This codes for CASKPEAGGSYEQYF.

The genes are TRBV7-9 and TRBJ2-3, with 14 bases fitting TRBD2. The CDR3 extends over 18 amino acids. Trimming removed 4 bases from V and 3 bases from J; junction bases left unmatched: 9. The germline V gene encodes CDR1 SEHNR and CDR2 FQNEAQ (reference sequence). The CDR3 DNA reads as TGTGCCAGCAGCTCACCTCGACTAGCGGGAGGGCCAACAGATACGCAGTATTTT. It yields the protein CASSSPRLAGGPTDTQYF.

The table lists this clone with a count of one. The CDR3 nucleotides are TGTGCCAGCAGTGAGGGGACTAGCGGTAACACCGGGGAGCTGTTTTTT. The encoded protein is CASSEGTSGNTGELFF. This rearrangement joins TRBV6-1 to TRBJ2-2, with 11 bases fitting TRBD2. Unmatched junction bases numbered 2, after V lost 3 bases and J lost 2 bases. The CDR3 sequence is 16 residues long. Germline lookup yields CDR1 MNHNS and CDR2 SASEGT.

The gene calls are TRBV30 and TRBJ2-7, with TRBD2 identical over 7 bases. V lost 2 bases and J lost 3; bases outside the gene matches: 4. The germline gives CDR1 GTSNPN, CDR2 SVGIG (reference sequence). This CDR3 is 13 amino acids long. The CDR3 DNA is TGTGCCTGGAGTAAGGGACTACTCTACGAGCAGTACTTC. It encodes CAWSKGLLYEQYF.

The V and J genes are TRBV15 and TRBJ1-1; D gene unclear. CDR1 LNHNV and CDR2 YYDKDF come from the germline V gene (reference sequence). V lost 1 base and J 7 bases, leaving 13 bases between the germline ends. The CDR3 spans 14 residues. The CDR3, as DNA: TGTGCCACCAGCAGAGGCGCTAGGGAGGTTGAAGCTTTCTTT. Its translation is CATSRGAREVEAFF.

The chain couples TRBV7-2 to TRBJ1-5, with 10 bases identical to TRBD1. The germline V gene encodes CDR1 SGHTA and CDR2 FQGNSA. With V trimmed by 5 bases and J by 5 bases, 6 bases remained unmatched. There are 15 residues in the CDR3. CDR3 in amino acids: CASSPGTGDHQPQHF. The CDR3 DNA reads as TGTGCCAGCAGCCCTGGGACAGGGGATCATCAGCCCCAGCATTTT.

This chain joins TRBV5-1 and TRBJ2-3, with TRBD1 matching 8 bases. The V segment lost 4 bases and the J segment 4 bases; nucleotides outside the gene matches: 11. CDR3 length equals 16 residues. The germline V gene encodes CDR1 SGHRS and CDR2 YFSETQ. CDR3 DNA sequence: TGCGCCAGCAGCCCAGGACAGGGCGCGGGTTCAGATACGCAGTATTTT. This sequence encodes CASSPGQGAGSDTQYF. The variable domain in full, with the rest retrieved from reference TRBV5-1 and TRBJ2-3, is KAGVTQTPRYLIKTRGQQVTLSCSPISGHRSVSWYQQTPGQGLQFLFEYFSETQRNKGNFPGRFSGRQFSNSRSEMNVSTLELGDSALYLCASSPGQGAGSDTQYFGPGTRLTVL.

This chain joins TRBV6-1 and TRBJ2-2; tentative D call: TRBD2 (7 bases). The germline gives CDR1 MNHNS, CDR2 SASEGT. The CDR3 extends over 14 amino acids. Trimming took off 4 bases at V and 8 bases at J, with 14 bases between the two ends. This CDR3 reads CASSARRGQGELFF. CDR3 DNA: TGTGCCAGCAGTGCGAGGCGGGGGCAAGGGGAGCTGTTTTTT.

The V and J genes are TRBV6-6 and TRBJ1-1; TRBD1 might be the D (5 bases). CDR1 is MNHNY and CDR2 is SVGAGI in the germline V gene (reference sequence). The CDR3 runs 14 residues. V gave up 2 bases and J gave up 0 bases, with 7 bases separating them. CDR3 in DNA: TGTGCCAGCAGTTACGGGACTATGAACACTGAAGCTTTCTTT. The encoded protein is CASSYGTMNTEAFF.

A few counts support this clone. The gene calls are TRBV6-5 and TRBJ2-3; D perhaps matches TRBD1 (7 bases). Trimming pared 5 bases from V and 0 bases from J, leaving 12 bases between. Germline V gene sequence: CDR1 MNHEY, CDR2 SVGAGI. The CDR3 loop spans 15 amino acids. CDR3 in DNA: TGTGCCAGCAGTCGACAGGGACTCAGCACAGATACGCAGTATTTT. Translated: CASSRQGLSTDTQYF.

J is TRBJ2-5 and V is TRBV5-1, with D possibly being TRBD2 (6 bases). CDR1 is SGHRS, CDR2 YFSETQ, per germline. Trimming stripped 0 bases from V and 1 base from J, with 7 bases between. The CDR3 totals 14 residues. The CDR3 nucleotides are TGCGCCAGCAGCTTGGGTAGCGGCCAAGAGACCCAGTACTTC. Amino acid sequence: CASSLGSGQETQYF.

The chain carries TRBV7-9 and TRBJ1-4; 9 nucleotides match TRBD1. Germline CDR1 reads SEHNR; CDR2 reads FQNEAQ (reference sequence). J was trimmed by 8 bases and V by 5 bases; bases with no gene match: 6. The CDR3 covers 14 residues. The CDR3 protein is CASSRGTGSEKLFF. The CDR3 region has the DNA TGTGCCAGCAGCCGCGGGACAGGGTCCGAAAAACTGTTTTTT.

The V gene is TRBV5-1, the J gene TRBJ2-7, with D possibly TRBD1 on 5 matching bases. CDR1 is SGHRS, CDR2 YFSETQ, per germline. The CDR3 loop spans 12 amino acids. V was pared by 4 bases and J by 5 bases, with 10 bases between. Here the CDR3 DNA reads TGCGCCAGCAGCGCTGCAGGGAACGAGCAGTACTTC. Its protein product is CASSAAGNEQYF.

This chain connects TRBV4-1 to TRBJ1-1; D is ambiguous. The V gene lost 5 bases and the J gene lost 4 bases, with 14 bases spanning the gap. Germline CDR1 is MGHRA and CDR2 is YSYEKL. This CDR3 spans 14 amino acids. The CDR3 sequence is CASSVPRRGTEAFF. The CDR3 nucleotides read TGCGCCAGCAGCGTCCCCCGACGGGGCACTGAAGCTTTCTTT.

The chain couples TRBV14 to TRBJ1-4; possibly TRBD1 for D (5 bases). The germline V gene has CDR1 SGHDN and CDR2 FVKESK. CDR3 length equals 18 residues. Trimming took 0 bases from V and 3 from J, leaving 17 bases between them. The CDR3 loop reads CASSQELVLGESNEKLFF. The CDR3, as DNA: TGTGCCAGCAGCCAAGAGCTGGTCCTAGGGGAATCTAATGAAAAACTGTTTTTT.

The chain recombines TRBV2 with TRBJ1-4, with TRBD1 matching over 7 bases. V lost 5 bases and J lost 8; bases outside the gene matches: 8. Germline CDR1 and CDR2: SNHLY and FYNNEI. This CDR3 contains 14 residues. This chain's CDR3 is CASSLEGAGEKLFF. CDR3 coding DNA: TGTGCCAGCAGTCTGGAGGGGGCGGGAGAAAAACTGTTTTTT.

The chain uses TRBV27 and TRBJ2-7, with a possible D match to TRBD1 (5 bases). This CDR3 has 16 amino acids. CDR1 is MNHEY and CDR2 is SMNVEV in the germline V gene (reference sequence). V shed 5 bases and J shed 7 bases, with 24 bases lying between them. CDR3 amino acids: CASSKLGHTNPGEQYF. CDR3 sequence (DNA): TGTGCCAGCAGTAAGCTCGGACACACCAACCCGGGTGAGCAGTACTTC.

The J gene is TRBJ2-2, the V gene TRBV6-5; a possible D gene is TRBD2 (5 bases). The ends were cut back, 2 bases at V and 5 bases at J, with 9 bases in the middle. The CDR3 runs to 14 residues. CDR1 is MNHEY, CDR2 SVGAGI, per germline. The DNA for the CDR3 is TGTGCCAGCAGTTACGCCGGGGAAACCGGGGAGCTGTTTTTT. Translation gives CASSYAGETGELFF.

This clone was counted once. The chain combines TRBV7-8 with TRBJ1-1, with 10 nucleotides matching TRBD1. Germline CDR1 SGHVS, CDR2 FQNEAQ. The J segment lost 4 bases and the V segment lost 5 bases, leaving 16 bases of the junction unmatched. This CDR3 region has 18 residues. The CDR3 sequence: CASSSSGATGGLATEAFF. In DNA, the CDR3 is TGTGCCAGCAGCAGCTCCGGTGCGACAGGGGGCCTGGCCACTGAAGCTTTCTTT.

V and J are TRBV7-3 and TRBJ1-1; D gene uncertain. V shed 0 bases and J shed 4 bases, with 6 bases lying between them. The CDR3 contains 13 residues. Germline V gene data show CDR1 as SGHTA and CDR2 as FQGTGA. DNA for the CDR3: TGTGCCAGCAGCTTAACCGGAGGCACTGAAGCTTTCTTT. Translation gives CASSLTGGTEAFF.

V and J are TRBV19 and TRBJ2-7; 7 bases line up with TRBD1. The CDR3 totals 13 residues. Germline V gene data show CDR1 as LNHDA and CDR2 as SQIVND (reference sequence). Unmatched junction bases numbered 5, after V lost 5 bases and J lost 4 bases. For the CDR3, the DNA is TGTGCCAGTAGTGGACAGGCCGGGTACGAGCAGTACTTC. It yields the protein CASSGQAGYEQYF. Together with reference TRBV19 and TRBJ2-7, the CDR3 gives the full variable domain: DGGITQSPKYLFRKEGQNVTLSCEQNLNHDAMYWYRQDPGQGLRLIYYSQIVNDFQKGDIAEGYSVSREKKESFPLTVTSAQKNPTAFYLCASSGQAGYEQYFGPGTRLTVT.

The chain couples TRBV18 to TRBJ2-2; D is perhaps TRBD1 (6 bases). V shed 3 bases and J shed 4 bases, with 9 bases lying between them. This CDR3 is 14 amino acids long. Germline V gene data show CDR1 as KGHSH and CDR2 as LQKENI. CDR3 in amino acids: CASSPRGGTGELFF. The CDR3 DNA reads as TGTGCCAGCTCACCCCGAGGGGGCACCGGGGAGCTGTTTTTT.

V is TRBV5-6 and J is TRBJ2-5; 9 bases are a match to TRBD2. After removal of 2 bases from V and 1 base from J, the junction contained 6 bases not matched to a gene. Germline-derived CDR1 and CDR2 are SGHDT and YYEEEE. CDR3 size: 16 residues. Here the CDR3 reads CASSLWATSGQETQYF. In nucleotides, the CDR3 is TGTGCCAGCAGCTTATGGGCGACTAGCGGCCAAGAGACCCAGTACTTC.

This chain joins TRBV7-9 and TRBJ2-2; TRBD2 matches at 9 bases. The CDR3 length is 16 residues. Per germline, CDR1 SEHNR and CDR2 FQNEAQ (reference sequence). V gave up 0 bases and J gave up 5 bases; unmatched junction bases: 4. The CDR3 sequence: CASSLAVTSGTGELFF. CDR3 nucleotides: TGTGCCAGCAGCTTAGCGGTGACTAGCGGAACCGGGGAGCTGTTTTTT.

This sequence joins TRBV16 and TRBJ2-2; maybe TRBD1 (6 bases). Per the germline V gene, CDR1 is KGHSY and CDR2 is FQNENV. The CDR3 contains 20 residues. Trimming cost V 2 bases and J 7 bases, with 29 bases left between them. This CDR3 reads CASSQRGITGGRRSVGELFF. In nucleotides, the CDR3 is TGTGCCAGCAGCCAAAGGGGGATCACAGGAGGTCGGAGGTCGGTCGGGGAGCTGTTTTTT.

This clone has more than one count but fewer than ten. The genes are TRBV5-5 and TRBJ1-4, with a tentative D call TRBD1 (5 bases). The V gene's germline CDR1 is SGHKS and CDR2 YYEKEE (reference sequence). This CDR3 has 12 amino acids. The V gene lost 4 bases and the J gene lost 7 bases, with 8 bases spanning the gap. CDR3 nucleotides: TGTGCCAGCAGCCCGCAGGGTGAAAAACTGTTTTTT. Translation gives CASSPQGEKLFF.

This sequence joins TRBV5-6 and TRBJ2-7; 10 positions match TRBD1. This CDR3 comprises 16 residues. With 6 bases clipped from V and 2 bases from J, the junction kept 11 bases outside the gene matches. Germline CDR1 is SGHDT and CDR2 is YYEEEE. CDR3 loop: CASTSLRGQGTYEQYF. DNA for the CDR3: TGTGCCAGCACCTCACTTAGGGGACAGGGGACCTACGAGCAGTACTTC.

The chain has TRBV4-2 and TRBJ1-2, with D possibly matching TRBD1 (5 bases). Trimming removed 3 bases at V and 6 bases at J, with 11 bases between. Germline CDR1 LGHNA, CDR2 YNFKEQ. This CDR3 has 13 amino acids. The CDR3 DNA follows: TGTGCCAGCAGCCACCGGGGGAGGAATGGCTACACCTTC. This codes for CASSHRGRNGYTF.

CDR3: CASSATGGGWTEAFF. Written as DNA, the CDR3 is TGTGCCAGCAGCGCTACAGGGGGCGGATGGACTGAAGCTTTCTTT. The chain is built from TRBV7-9 and TRBJ1-1, with 9 nucleotides matching TRBD1. CDR1 and CDR2 (germline): SEHNR, FQNEAQ (reference sequence). The CDR3 totals 15 residues. Trimming removed 5 bases from V and 5 bases from J; junction bases left unmatched: 9.

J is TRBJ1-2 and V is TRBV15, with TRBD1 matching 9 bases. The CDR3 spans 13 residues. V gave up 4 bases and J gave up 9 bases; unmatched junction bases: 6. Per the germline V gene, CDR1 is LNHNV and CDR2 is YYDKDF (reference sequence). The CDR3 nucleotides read TGTGCCACCAGCACCGGGACAGGGCACCGCTACACCTTC. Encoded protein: CATSTGTGHRYTF.

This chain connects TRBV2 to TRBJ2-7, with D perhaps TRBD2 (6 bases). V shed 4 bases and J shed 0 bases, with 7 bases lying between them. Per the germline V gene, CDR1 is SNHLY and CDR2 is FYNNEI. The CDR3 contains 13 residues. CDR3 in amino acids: CASSGEASYEQYF. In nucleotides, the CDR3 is TGTGCCAGCAGTGGGGAGGCCTCCTACGAGCAGTACTTC.